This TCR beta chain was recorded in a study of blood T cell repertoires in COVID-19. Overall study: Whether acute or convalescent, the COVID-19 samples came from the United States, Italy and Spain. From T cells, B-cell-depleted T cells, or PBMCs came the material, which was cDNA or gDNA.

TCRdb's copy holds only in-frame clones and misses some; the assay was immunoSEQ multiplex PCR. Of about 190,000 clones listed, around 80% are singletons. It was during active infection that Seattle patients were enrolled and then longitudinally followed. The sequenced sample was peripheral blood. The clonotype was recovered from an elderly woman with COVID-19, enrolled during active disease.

Here the CDR3 DNA reads TGTGCCAGCAGCTTAACGTGGCCAGGGGCCCTAAAAACCTACGAGCAGTACTTC. Its translation is CASSLTWPGALKTYEQYF. The chain links TRBV7-9 to TRBJ2-7; perhaps TRBD1 as D (6 bases). CDR3 length equals 18 residues. V lost 2 bases, J lost 2 bases, and 22 bases lay in between. The germline V gene encodes CDR1 SEHNR and CDR2 FQNEAQ (reference sequence).